Presented here are 14 T cell receptor beta chains from one specimen sequenced in a study of T cells in Graves' hyperthyroidism and ophthalmopathy. TCR beta CDR3 region amplification was performed from RNA transcripts. The HTBI set primed first-round TCR CDR3 RT-PCR. A single record per CDR3 protein comes from TCRdb applying MiXCR to the multiplex PCR reads. The table records under 750,000 distinct CDR3 sequences, around 20% of them present only once. The sample comprised blood. Every receptor here comes from a woman between 45 and 60 years old with Graves' hyperthyroidism that later progressed to Graves' ophthalmopathy.

This clonotype was observed a handful of times. This rearrangement joins TRBV20-1 to TRBJ2-3, with a weak D call TRBD1 (6 bases). V shed 6 bases and J shed 4 bases, with 8 bases lying between them. Germline values: CDR1 DFQATT, CDR2 SNEGSKA (reference sequence). The CDR3 loop spans 11 amino acids. CDR3: CSAGAPDTQYF. As DNA, the CDR3 is TGCAGTGCGGGGGCTCCAGATACGCAGTATTTT.

The gene calls are TRBV7-9 and TRBJ2-2; D is uncertain. V lost 8 bases and J 0 bases, leaving 10 bases between the germline ends. This CDR3 has 14 residues. Looked up from germline, CDR1 is SEHNR and CDR2 is FQNEAQ (reference sequence). This CDR3 is CASSHTTNTGELFF. In nucleotides, the CDR3 is TGTGCCAGCTCTCACACGACGAACACCGGGGAGCTGTTTTTT.

This clonotype appeared many times. The V call is TRBV5-6, the J call TRBJ1-2; D is ambiguous. Trimming removed 2 bases at V and 4 bases at J, with 12 bases between. This CDR3 is 14 amino acids long. CDR1 and CDR2 from the germline V gene are SGHDT and YYEEEE. For the CDR3, the DNA is TGTGCCAGCAGCTTAGACTACAACGGCTATGGCTACACCTTC. Translating gives CASSLDYNGYGYTF. The variable domain in full, completed from reference TRBV5-6 and TRBJ1-2, reads DAGVTQSPTHLIKTRGQQVTLRCSPKSGHDTVSWYQQALGQGPQFIFQYYEEEERQRGNFPDRFSGHQFPNYSSELNVNALLLGDSALYLCASSLDYNGYGYTFGSGTRLTVV.

The chain links TRBV6-1 to TRBJ2-3, with D tentatively TRBD2 (5 bases). This CDR3 is 17 amino acids long. V shed 5 bases and J shed 1 base, with 19 bases lying between them. In germline, CDR1 is MNHNS, CDR2 SASEGT. The CDR3 DNA sequence: TGTGCCAGCAGTACCGGGTGGTCTAGCTATGGCACAGATACGCAGTATTTT. Its translation: CASSTGWSSYGTDTQYF.

The chain links TRBV5-5 to TRBJ2-5; D might be TRBD1 (7 bases). The CDR3 extends over 15 amino acids. Germline V CDR1 and CDR2: SGHKS, YYEKEE (reference sequence). Trimming cost V 3 bases and J 2 bases, with 14 bases left between them. DNA of the CDR3: TGTGCCAGCAGCTACAGGGGCGGGAATCAAGAGACCCAGTACTTC. Its translation is CASSYRGGNQETQYF. The full variable domain, in which reference TRBV5-5 and TRBJ2-5 provide the parts outside the CDR3, is DAGVTQSPTHLIKTRGQQVTLRCSPISGHKSVSWYQQVLGQGPQFIFQYYEKEERGRGNFPDRFSARQFPNYSSELNVNALLLGDSALYLCASSYRGGNQETQYFGPGTRLLVL.

This chain links TRBV6-1 with TRBJ1-5, with D possibly being TRBD1 (5 bases). V lost 5 bases to trimming and J lost 5 bases, with 19 bases between them. This CDR3 has 16 amino acids. CDR1 is MNHNS and CDR2 is SASEGT in the germline V gene. The CDR3 DNA reads as TGTGCCAGCAGTCTCGACGGGGGGTCGCCGGATCAGCCCCAGCATTTT. Translated: CASSLDGGSPDQPQHF.

In this sample, this clonotype turned up many times. The J gene is TRBJ1-1, the V gene TRBV30; D is uncertain. The CDR3 contains 14 residues. Germline V gene data show CDR1 as GTSNPN and CDR2 as SVGIG (reference sequence). V lost 2 bases, J lost 0 bases, and 10 bases lay in between. CDR3 sequence: CAWSPNRMNTEAFF. CDR3 sequence (DNA): TGTGCCTGGAGTCCCAACAGAATGAACACTGAAGCTTTCTTT.

In the case of this clonotype: A read error may explain this, as a much larger clone is one base away. V and J are TRBV6-9 and TRBJ2-5; 7 bases are shared with TRBD2. This CDR3 has 14 amino acids. Per the germline V gene, CDR1 is MNHGY and CDR2 is SVAAGI. For the CDR3, the DNA is TGTGCCGGCAGTTACGGGCTAGCGGCGGAGACCCAGTACTTC. Translation: CAGSYGLAAETQYF.

This clonotype showed up just a few times. The J gene is TRBJ1-4, the V gene TRBV18; D is unresolved. The CDR3 runs to 14 residues. Germline V gives CDR1 KGHSH, CDR2 LQKENI. The V gene lost 2 bases and the J gene lost 12 bases, with 16 bases spanning the gap. The DNA for the CDR3 is TGTGCCAGCTCACCATCGACTGGAGTGGGTGAACTGTTTTTT. Protein sequence: CASSPSTGVGELFF.

The genes are TRBV30 and TRBJ1-2; the D gene is possibly TRBD1 (6 bases). CDR3 length equals 13 residues. Trimming pared 4 bases from V and 6 bases from J, leaving 15 bases between. The germline gives CDR1 GTSNPN, CDR2 SVGIG (reference sequence). For the CDR3, the DNA is TGTGCCTGGACCAAGGCCGGGGACAATGGCTACACCTTC. It is translated as CAWTKAGDNGYTF.

In this sample, this clonotype turned up a few times. V and J are TRBV7-9 and TRBJ2-7, with 7 bases that match TRBD2. This CDR3 spans 16 amino acids. Germline-derived CDR1 and CDR2 are SEHNR and FQNEAQ (reference sequence). Trimming removed 4 bases from V and 2 bases from J; junction bases left unmatched: 11. CDR3 DNA sequence: TGTGCCAGCAGCTCATCAAAGGCGGGGGACCCCTACGAGCAGTACTTC. It yields the protein CASSSSKAGDPYEQYF.

Ten or more counts support this clonotype. The V call is TRBV7-9, the J call TRBJ2-7, with D hard to call. The CDR3 has 11 residues. Germline loops: CDR1 SEHNR, CDR2 FQNEAQ (reference sequence). Trimming left V 3 bases short and J 3 bases short, with 3 bases between. The CDR3 sequence: CASSLDYEQYF. In DNA, the CDR3 is TGTGCCAGCAGCTTGGACTACGAGCAGTACTTC.

This clonotype was counted a few times. The chain employs TRBV18 and TRBJ1-3; a possible D gene is TRBD1 (5 bases). The CDR3 consists of 18 residues. V was trimmed by 3 bases and J by 0 bases, leaving 18 bases between them. CDR1 and CDR2 from the germline V gene are KGHSH and LQKENI. CDR3 sequence (DNA): TGTGCCAGCTCACCTAAACTCTTGACAGTGATCTCTGGAAACACCATATATTTT. Encoded protein: CASSPKLLTVISGNTIYF. Using reference TRBV18 and TRBJ1-3 for the parts outside the CDR3, the full variable domain is NAGVMQNPRHLVRRRGQEARLRCSPMKGHSHVYWYRQLPEEGLKFMVYLQKENIIDESGMPKERFSAEFPKEGPSILRIQQVVRGDSAAYFCASSPKLLTVISGNTIYFGEGSWLTVV.

The genes are TRBV20-1 and TRBJ1-3, with D unresolved. V lost 6 bases to trimming and J lost 5 bases, with 14 bases between them. Germline V gene sequence: CDR1 DFQATT, CDR2 SNEGSKA (reference sequence). The CDR3 is made up of 13 amino acids. DNA of the CDR3: TGCAGTGCCCGCCCCCCAGATCGAAACACCATATATTTT. Translation gives CSARPPDRNTIYF.